The clone carrying this T cell receptor beta chain showed up just a few times. Its specificity is not known. The data belong to a study of beta chain features in type 1 diabetes. Overall study: All of the samples together had roughly 110 million sorted cells examined. Study-level points and caveats: The naive, central memory and Treg TCRB repertoires looked more alike in patients than they did in healthy donors. Fewer junction insertions and more nucleotide deletions appeared in type 1 diabetes patients.

The germline V gene encodes CDR1 SGHVS and CDR2 FQNEAQ. V lost 1 base to trimming and J lost 4 bases, with 3 bases between them. The CDR3 spans 12 residues. Expressed TCRB transcripts were sequenced because the isolated RNA had all been reverse transcribed beforehand. Libraries were prepared by immunoSEQ multiplex PCR; TCRdb keeps only in-frame clonotypes and omits some of them. The repertoire consists of 200,000 to 250,000 clones, with around 9.9% occurring once and the leading ten covering 1% to 1.5%. The TCR sequence derives from a man between 18 and 29 years old in good health. The chain employs TRBV7-8 and TRBJ2-3; D gene uncertain. The sequenced sample was central memory CD4+ T cells from blood. The CDR3 sequence: CASSLGADTQYF. The CDR3 DNA reads as TGTGCCAGCAGCTTAGGGGCAGATACGCAGTATTTT.